The entry that follows covers one T cell receptor beta chain sequence. These data come from a study of cytomegalovirus exposure and HLA in healthy donors. The PCR used 60 Vbeta and 13 Jbeta primers. Assay: immunoSEQ multiplex PCR; the TCRdb copy retains only in-frame clones and omits some. The data contain some 180,000 clones, about 86% of them seen just once; the ten biggest clones take up more than 1.5%. CDR3 size: 16 residues. CDR1 and CDR2 from the germline V gene are LNHDA and SQIVND (reference sequence). V lost 5 bases, J lost 9 bases, and 11 bases stayed unmatched. The chain carries TRBV19 and TRBJ2-1, with 12 bases matching TRBD2. This TCR derives from a man aged 40-49 years in good health and CMV-seropositive. Sequencing used PBMCs. CDR3 sequence reads: CASSLVTSGSMGEQFF. For the CDR3, the DNA is TGTGCCAGTAGTCTCGTGACTAGCGGGAGTATGGGTGAGCAGTTCTTC.